Below, one T cell receptor (beta chain) is given with its context. Its antigen is not known. The junction departs from germline at one end; a sequencing error may be responsible. The entry originates in a study of memory CD4+ T cells and cytomegalovirus serostatus. Study-level background: This sample comes from healthy Belgian adults, 9 CMV seropositive, 20 to 25 seronegative.

Study-wide results and caveats: Suggested: most of the CMV-linked TCR signature lies in CD4+ memory cells. CMV serostatus prediction reached median AUC approximately 0.95, or 0.91 with US-trained model.

The sort gate was single viable CD3+CD4+CD8-CD45RO+ cells for memory CD4+ T cells. Serostatus was set by detecting CMV pp150, pp28, p38, p52 IgG. The CDR3 loop spans 13 amino acids. The germline V gene has CDR1 SSHAT and CDR2 FNYEAQ (reference sequence). Here immunoSEQ multiplex PCR was the method, and the copy in TCRdb shows in-frame clones only, minus some. The profile shows roughly 86,000 clones, about 80% of them singletons. This receptor was identified in an adult in good health and CMV-seropositive. The chain recombines TRBV7-7 with TRBJ1-1, with D hard to call. The source material was memory CD4+ T cells from blood. CDR3 amino acids: CASSPMDGEEAFF. The DNA for the CDR3 is TGTGCTAGCAGCCCCATGGACGGGGAGGAAGCTTTCTTT.